This record looks at one T cell receptor (beta chain) sequence and its context. The clone's antigen remains unknown. Base qualities are missing; no much larger clone stands one base away. Looking up the germline V gene yields CDR1 SQVTM and CDR2 ANQGSEA. Including cysteine and phenylalanine, the CDR3 has 12 amino acids. Only CDR3 DNA remains: 36 bases, in frame from the first base. Germline trimming: 7 bases from V, 0 bases from J; junction bases outside gene matches: 3. The data were taken from a study of technical replicates of blood from a few donors (dated by TCRdb to 2016 to 2017). The library relied on the immunoSEQ multiplex PCR assay. The table comes from immuneACCESS by way of TCRdb, which keeps in-frame sequences with V and J called. Part of the clones is missing from these tables; in studies checked, under half for an unresolved V gene and the rest for unknown reasons. The sample contains tens of thousands of clones, roughly 91% of them found a single time. The ten largest clones capture about 4.3% of the sample.

Recombination connected TRBV29-1 to TRBJ2-7, with 7 bases aligning to TRBD1. The receptor was derived from a human donor in good health. Some clones in this sample may be carry-over from other donors' samples. Sequencing was carried out using PBMCs. The DNA sequence is given as TGCAGCGCCCGGGACAGCTCCTACGAGCAGTACTTC. Translated, this gives CSARDSSYEQYF.